The sample holds one count of the clone carrying this T cell receptor beta chain. Antigen specificity is unknown. Profiling relied on immunoSEQ multiplex PCR, and the TCRdb table lists in-frame clones only, not all of them. Of roughly 2.2 million clones in the sample, 85% to 95% are singletons; the top ten hold around 0.35%. The data originate from a study of shared clonotypes between healthy human individuals. Study results and caveats: Only a few donors were included, so the genetic and exposure-history diversity represented was limited. The study sampled only blood, and tissue repertoires likely differ. Generation probabilities of non-shared clonotypes were lower (relative to those shared by all four donors).

The CDR3 spans 15 residues. The germline V gene encodes CDR1 MNHNS and CDR2 SASEGT. V was shortened by 5 bases and J by 0 bases, with 11 bases between the two germline ends. The clonotype comes from a man aged 18-30 years in good health. Some clones in this sample may be carry-over from other donors' samples. The material sequenced was naive CD4+ T cells from PBMCs. Subset specified: CD45RA+ positively selected. The chain couples TRBV6-1 to TRBJ2-1; a possible D gene is TRBD2 (5 bases). CDR3 sequence: CASSKDLSSYNEQFF. For the CDR3, the DNA is TGTGCCAGCAGTAAGGACTTAAGCTCCTACAATGAGCAGTTCTTC.